Listed here are 2 T cell receptor beta chains from one sample, sequenced in a study of blood T cell repertoires in COVID-19 (dated by TCRdb to 2018 to 2020). Libraries came from the immunoSEQ multiplex PCR assay. What TCRdb holds here is the immuneACCESS table cut down to in-frame rearrangements. Part of the clones is not present; checked against another copy, under half of the missing clones reflect an unresolved V gene, and the others are unexplained. Present in this sample are some 250,000 clones, roughly 80% of which were seen just once. The ten largest clones add up to about 3.2% of the sample. The material sequenced was peripheral blood. Source of these receptors: a woman between 18 and 29 years old with acute or convalescent COVID-19.

This chain links TRBV12-5 with TRBJ2-7; 8 nucleotides line up with TRBD1. The CDR3 is 15 amino acids. V lost 2 bases, J lost 2 bases, and 5 bases stayed unmatched. Per germline, CDR1 LGHNT and CDR2 FRNRAP. The DNA of the CDR3 is TGTGCTAGTGGTTTGACCCAGACAGGGGCCTACGAGCAGTACTTC. It is translated as CASGLTQTGAYEQYF.

The chain joins TRBV7-9 to TRBJ2-2, with TRBD1 matching over 11 bases. The germline gives CDR1 SEHNR, CDR2 FQNEAQ (reference sequence). This CDR3 region has 14 residues. Losses at the gene ends were 4 bases for V and 6 bases for J; bases not matched to a gene: 1. CDR3 DNA: TGTGCCAGCAGCTGGGGACAGGGGGCCGGGGAGCTGTTTTTT. Residues: CASSWGQGAGELFF. The whole variable domain, filled in from reference TRBV7-9 and TRBJ2-2, reads DTGVSQNPRHKITKRGQNVTFRCDPISEHNRLYWYRQTLGQGPEFLTYFQNEAQLEKSRLLSDRFSAERPKGSFSTLEIQRTEQGDSAMYLCASSWGQGAGELFFGEGSRLTVL.